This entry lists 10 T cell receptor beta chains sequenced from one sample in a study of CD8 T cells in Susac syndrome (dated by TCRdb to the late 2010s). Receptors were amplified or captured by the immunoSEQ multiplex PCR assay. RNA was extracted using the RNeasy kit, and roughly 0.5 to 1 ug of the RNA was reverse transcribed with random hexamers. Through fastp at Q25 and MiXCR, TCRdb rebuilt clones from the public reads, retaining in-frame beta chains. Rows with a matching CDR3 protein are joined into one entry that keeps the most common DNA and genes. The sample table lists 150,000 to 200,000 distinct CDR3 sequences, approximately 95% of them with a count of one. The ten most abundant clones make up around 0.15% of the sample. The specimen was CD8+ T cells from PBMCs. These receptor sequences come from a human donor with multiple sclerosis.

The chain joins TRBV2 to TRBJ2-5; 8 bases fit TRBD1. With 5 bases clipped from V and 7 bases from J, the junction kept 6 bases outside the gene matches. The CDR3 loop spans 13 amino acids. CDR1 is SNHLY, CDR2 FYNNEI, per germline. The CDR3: CASSRRGRGTQYF. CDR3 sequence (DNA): TGTGCCAGCAGTCGCAGGGGGCGAGGGACCCAGTACTTC.

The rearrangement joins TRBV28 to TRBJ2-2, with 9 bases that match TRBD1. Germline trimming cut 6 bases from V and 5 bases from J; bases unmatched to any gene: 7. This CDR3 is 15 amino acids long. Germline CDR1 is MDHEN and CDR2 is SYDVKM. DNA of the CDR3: TGTGCCAGCAGGGTGGACAGGGGTCAAACCGGGGAGCTGTTTTTT. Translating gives CASRVDRGQTGELFF.

The DNA for the CDR3 is TGTGCCAGCAAGGCTAGCGGGGCAAGCTCCTACGAGCAGTACTTC. It encodes CASKASGASSYEQYF. This chain links TRBV2 with TRBJ2-7, with 9 bases aligning to TRBD2. This CDR3 has 15 amino acids. V trimming: 7 bases; J trimming: 0 bases; junction bases outside the gene matches: 7. Germline V gene lookup returns CDR1 SNHLY and CDR2 FYNNEI.

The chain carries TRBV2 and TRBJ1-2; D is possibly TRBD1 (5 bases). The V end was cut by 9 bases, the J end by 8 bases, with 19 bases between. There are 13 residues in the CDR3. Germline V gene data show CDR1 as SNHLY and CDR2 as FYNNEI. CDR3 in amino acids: CARTTANYGGYTF. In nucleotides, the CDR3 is TGTGCCAGAACGACAGCCAATTACGGAGGCTACACCTTC.

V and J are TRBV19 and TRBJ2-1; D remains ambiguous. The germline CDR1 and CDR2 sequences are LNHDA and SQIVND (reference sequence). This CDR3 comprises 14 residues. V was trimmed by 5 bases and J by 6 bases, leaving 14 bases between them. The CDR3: CASSSSPPPNEQFF. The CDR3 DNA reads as TGTGCCAGTAGTTCTAGTCCACCCCCCAATGAGCAGTTCTTC.

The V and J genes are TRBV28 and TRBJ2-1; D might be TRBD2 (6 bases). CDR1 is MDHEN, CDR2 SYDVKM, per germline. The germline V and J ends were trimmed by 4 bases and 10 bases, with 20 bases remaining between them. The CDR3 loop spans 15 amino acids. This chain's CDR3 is CASSSHANRREEQFF. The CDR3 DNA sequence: TGTGCCAGCAGTTCCCATGCTAATAGACGGGAGGAGCAGTTCTTC.

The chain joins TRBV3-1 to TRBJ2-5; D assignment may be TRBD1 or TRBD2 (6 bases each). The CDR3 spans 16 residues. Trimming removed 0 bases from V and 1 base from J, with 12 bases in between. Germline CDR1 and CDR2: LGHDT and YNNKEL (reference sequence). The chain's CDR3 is CASSQDLGGSQETQYF. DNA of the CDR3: TGTGCCAGCAGCCAAGATCTGGGGGGCAGCCAAGAGACCCAGTACTTC.

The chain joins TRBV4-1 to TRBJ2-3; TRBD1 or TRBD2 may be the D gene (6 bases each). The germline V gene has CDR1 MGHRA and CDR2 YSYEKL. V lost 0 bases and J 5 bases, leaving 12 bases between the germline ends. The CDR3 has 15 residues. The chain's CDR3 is CASSQDLGGRDTQYF. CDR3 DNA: TGCGCCAGCAGCCAAGATCTGGGGGGCCGAGATACGCAGTATTTT.

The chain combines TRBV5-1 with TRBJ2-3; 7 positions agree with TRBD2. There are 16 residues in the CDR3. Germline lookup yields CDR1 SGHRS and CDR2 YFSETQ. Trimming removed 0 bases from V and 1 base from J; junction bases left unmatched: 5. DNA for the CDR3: TGCGCCAGCAGCTTGGTTCGACTAGCCGGCACAGATACGCAGTATTTT. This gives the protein CASSLVRLAGTDTQYF.

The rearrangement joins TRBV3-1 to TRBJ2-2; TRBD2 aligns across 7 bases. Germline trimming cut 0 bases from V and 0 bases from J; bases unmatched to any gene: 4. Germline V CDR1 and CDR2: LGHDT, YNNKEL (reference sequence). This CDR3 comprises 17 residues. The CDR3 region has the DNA TGTGCCAGCAGCCAAGAGGTTAGCGGGCCGAACACCGGGGAGCTGTTTTTT. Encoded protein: CASSQEVSGPNTGELFF.